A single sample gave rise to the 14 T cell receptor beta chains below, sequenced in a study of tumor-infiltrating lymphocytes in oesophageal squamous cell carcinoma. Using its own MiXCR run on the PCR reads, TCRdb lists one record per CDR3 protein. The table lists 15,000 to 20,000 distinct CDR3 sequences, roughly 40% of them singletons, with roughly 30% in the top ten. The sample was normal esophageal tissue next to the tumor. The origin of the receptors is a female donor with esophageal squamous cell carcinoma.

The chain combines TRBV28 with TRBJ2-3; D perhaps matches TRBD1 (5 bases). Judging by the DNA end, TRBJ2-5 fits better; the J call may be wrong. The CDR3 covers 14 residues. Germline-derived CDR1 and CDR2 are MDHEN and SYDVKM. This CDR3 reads CASSLMTVDETQYF. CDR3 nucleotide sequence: TGTGCCAGCAGCCTAATGACAGTTGACGAGACCCAGTACTTC.

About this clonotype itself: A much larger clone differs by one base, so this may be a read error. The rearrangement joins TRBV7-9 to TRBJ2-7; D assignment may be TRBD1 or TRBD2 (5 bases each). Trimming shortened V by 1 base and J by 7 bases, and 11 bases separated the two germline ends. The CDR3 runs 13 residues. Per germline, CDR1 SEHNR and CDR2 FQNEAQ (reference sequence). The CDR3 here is CASSLGGWGEQYF. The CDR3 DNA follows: TGTGCCAGCAGCTTAGGGGGGTGGGGTGAGCAGTACTTC.

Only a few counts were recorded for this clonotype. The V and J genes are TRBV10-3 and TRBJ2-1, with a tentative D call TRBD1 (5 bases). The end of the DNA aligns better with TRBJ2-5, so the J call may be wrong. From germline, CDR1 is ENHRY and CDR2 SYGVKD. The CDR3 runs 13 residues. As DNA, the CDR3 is TGTGCCATCAGTGGAACAGGACAAGAGACCCAGTACTTC. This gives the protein CAISGTGQETQYF.

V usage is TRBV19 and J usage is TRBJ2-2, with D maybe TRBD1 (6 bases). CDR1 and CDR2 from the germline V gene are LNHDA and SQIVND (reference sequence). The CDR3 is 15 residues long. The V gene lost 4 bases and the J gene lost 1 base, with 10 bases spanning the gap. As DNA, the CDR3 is TGTGCCAGTAGTAGCAGGGGCCAGAACACCGGGGAGCTGTTTTTT. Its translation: CASSSRGQNTGELFF.

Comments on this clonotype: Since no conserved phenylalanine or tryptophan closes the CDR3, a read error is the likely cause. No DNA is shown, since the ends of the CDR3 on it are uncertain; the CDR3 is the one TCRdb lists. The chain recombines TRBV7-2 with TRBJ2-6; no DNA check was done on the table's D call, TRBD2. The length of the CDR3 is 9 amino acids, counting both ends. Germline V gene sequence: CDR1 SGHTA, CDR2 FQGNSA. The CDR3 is CASSFLAGR.

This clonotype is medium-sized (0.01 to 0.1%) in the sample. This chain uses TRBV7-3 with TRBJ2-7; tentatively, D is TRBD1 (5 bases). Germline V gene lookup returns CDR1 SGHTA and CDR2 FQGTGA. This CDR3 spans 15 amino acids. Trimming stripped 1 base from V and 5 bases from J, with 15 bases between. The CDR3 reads CASSLIAGLRDEQYF. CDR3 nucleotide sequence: TGTGCCAGCAGCTTAATTGCAGGGCTTCGGGACGAGCAGTACTTC.

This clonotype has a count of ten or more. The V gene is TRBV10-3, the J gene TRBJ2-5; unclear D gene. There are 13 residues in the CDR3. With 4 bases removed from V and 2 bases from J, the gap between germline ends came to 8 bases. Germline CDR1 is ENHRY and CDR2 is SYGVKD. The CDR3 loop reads CAISARLQETQYF. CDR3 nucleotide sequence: TGTGCCATCAGTGCAAGGCTACAAGAGACCCAGTACTTC.

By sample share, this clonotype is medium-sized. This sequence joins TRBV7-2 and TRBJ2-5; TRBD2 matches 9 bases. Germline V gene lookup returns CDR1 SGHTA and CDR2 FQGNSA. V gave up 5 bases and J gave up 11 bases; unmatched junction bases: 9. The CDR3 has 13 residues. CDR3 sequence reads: CASSIGLANEQYF. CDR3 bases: TGTGCCAGCAGCATCGGACTAGCGAATGAGCAGTACTTC.

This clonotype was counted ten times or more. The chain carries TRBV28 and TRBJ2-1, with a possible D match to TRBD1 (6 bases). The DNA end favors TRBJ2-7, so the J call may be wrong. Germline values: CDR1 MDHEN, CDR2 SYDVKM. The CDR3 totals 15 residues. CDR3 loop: CASSLVGGRYNEQYF. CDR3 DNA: TGTGCCAGCAGTTTGGTAGGGGGTCGGTACAATGAGCAGTACTTC.

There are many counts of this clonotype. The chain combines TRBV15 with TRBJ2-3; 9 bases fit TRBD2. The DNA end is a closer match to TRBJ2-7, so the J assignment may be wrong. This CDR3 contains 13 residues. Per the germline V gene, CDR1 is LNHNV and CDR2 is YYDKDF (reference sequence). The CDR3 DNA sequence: TGTGCCACCAGCAGAGTAGCGGGAGAAGAGCAGTACTTC. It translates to CATSRVAGEEQYF.

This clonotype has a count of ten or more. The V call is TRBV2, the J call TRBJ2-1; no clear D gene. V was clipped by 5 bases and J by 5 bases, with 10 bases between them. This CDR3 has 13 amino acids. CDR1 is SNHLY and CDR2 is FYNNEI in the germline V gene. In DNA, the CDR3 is TGTGCCAGCAGTCATAGACCTGACAATGAGCAGTTCTTC. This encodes CASSHRPDNEQFF.

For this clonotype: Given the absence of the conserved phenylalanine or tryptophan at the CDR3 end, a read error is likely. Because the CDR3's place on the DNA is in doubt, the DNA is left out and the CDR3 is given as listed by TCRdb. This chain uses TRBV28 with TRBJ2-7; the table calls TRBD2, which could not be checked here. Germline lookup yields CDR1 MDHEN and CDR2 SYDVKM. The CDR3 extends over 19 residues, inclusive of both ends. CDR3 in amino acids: CASSSVPGTDFTYEQYFGS.

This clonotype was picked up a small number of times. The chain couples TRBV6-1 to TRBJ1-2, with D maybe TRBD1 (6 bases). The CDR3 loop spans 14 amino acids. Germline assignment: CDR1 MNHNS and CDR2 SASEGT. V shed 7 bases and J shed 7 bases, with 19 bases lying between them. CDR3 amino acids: CASTPGRGASGYTF. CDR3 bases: TGTGCCAGCACCCCAGGGAGGGGGGCTTCTGGCTACACCTTC.

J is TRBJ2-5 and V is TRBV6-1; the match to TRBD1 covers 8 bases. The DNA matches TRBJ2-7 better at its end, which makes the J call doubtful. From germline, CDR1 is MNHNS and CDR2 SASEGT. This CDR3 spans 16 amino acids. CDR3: CASRLKGTGPFYEQYF. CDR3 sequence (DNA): TGTGCCAGCAGACTAAAGGGGACAGGACCTTTTTACGAGCAGTACTTC.